This T cell receptor beta chain was sequenced during a study of cytomegalovirus exposure and HLA in healthy donors. The donors, nominally healthy at sampling, likely had unrecorded immune exposures. PCR amplification relied on 60 Vbeta primers (plus 13 Jbeta primers). Generated by immunoSEQ multiplex PCR, the TCRdb table keeps only in-frame clones and is missing some. The table shows around 130,000 clones, with more than 65% occurring only once. Germline V gene data show CDR1 as GTSNPN and CDR2 as SVGIG (reference sequence). The CDR3 is 12 amino acids. V lost 4 bases to trimming and J lost 1 base, with 7 bases between them.

The V and J genes are TRBV30 and TRBJ1-1; perhaps TRBD1 as D (5 bases). The sequence was obtained from a man aged 45 to 65 in good health and CMV-seronegative. Sequencing input: PBMCs. CDR3 sequence (DNA): TGTGCCTGGAACAGGCCGAACACTGAAGCTTTCTTT. Its translation is CAWNRPNTEAFF.